Below, 27 T cell receptor beta chains from the same sample are listed, as sequenced in a study of T-cell reconstitution after alpha-beta-depleted transplantation in children. As it was prepared, the TCRbeta library received unique molecular identifiers. TCRdb recomputed calls from the PCR reads with MiXCR, one row per CDR3 protein. Of hundreds of thousands of distinct CDR3 sequences listed, about 10% are singletons. Sequencing used PBMCs, obtained before TCRalphabeta/CD19-depleted stem cell transplant. These receptor sequences come from a child aged 2-15 years with inherited bone marrow failure, due to receive a stem cell transplant.

As to this clonotype: This may arise from a read error, as a much more abundant clone is one base away. The CDR3 region has the DNA TGCGCCAGCAGCCAACCGCCCGGGACGAACAATGACCAGTTCTTC. This gives the protein CASSQPPGTNNDQFF. The chain joins TRBV4-1 to TRBJ2-1; D may match TRBD1 or TRBD2 (5 bases each). CDR1 is MGHRA and CDR2 is YSYEKL in the germline V gene. The CDR3 is 15 amino acids.

The chain uses TRBV7-2 and TRBJ2-2, with a weak D call TRBD1 (6 bases). Germline-derived CDR1 and CDR2 are SGHTA and FQGNSA. The CDR3 runs 16 residues. The germline V and J ends were trimmed by 5 bases and 7 bases, with 20 bases remaining between them. The CDR3 loop reads CASSTWTALSVGELFF. The CDR3 DNA reads as TGTGCCAGCAGCACTTGGACAGCTCTCTCTGTCGGGGAGCTGTTTTTT.

This clonotype was seen ten or more times. The gene calls are TRBV7-6 and TRBJ2-1, with 9 bases matching TRBD2. The CDR3 consists of 19 residues. J gave up 0 bases and V 2 bases, and 11 bases lay outside the gene matches. In germline, CDR1 is SGHVS, CDR2 FNYEAQ. CDR3 in DNA: TGTGCCAGCAGCTTAATCCGGCGCGGGAGGGCCGACTCCTACAATGAGCAGTTCTTC. It codes for CASSLIRRGRADSYNEQFF.

This clonotype was observed many times. The chain has TRBV29-1 and TRBJ1-1; D is possibly TRBD1 (5 bases). V lost 3 bases and J lost 8, with 19 bases in between. CDR3 length equals 14 residues. The germline CDR1 and CDR2 sequences are SQVTM and ANQGSEA. CDR3 in DNA: TGCAGCGTTGAGGGGGAGGCCGGGGCCTCAGAAGCTTTCTTT. Translated: CSVEGEAGASEAFF. The whole variable domain, remainder taken from reference TRBV29-1 and TRBJ1-1, is SAVISQKPSRDICQRGTSLTIQCQVDSQVTMMFWYRQQPGQSLTLIATANQGSEATYESGFVIDKFPISRPNLTFSTLTVSNMSPEDSSIYLCSVEGEAGASEAFFGQGTRLTVV.

This clonotype was found many times. The chain links TRBV6-5 to TRBJ2-3; TRBD2 might be the D (6 bases). The germline V gene encodes CDR1 MNHEY and CDR2 SVGAGI. Trimming left V 0 bases short and J 6 bases short, with 16 bases between. This CDR3 has 16 residues. The CDR3 sequence: CASSYSFSPGGDTQYF. The CDR3 nucleotides read TGTGCCAGCAGTTACTCGTTCTCACCAGGAGGGGATACGCAGTATTTT.

This clonotype was detected many times. This chain uses TRBV4-3 with TRBJ2-5; TRBD1 aligns across 8 bases. The CDR3 loop spans 16 amino acids. Losses at the gene ends were 1 base for V and 3 bases for J; bases not matched to a gene: 7. Germline V gene sequence: CDR1 LGHNA, CDR2 YSLEER. The CDR3 DNA is TGCGCCAGCAGCCAAGTCCTGGACAGGGTAGAAGAGACCCAGTACTTC. It translates to CASSQVLDRVEETQYF.

This clonotype was recorded at least ten times. J is TRBJ2-2 and V is TRBV4-3; weak D call: TRBD1 (6 bases). The CDR3 covers 15 residues. V lost 4 bases and J 2 bases, leaving 11 bases between the germline ends. From germline, CDR1 is LGHNA and CDR2 YSLEER. CDR3 nucleotide sequence: TGCGCCAGCAGCCCAGGGGTTTCTAACACCGGGGAGCTGTTTTTT. This translates into CASSPGVSNTGELFF.

This clonotype was seen repeatedly, ten times or more. V gene TRBV9 combines with J gene TRBJ2-5; 9 nucleotides line up with TRBD1. This CDR3 has 15 amino acids. The V gene end was trimmed by 0 bases and the J gene end by 2 bases; junction bases not matched to a gene: 2. Germline V gene sequence: CDR1 SGDLS, CDR2 YYNGEE. Here the CDR3 DNA reads TGTGCCAGCAGCGTAGACGACAGGGGGCAAGAGACCCAGTACTTC. This codes for CASSVDDRGQETQYF.

This clonotype has at least ten counts. The V call is TRBV20-1, the J call TRBJ2-3, with D possibly called TRBD1 or TRBD2 (5 bases each). The germline V gene has CDR1 DFQATT and CDR2 SNEGSKA (reference sequence). This CDR3 contains 14 residues. The V and J ends lost 2 bases and 2 bases respectively, with 11 bases between them. The CDR3 is CSARRAGTTDTQYF. The CDR3 coding sequence is TGCAGTGCTAGACGGGCCGGGACCACAGATACGCAGTATTTT.

This clonotype has only a few counts. The chain is built from TRBV15 and TRBJ2-1; D is tentatively TRBD1 or TRBD2 (5 bases each). V was pared by 1 base and J by 12 bases, with 13 bases between. The CDR3 length is 13 residues. Germline loops: CDR1 LNHNV, CDR2 YYDKDF (reference sequence). The CDR3 nucleotides are TGTGCCACCAGCAGAGGGGGGATCAAAGGGCAGTTCTTC. The encoded protein is CATSRGGIKGQFF.

The table lists this clonotype with many counts. V is TRBV4-3 and J is TRBJ2-5; D not certain. The length of the CDR3 is 15 residues. The V end lost 0 bases, the J end lost 1 base, and 9 bases lay between the germline ends. The germline V gene encodes CDR1 LGHNA and CDR2 YSLEER. CDR3 protein: CASSQDFGSQETQYF. CDR3 DNA: TGCGCCAGCAGCCAAGATTTTGGCAGCCAAGAGACCCAGTACTTC.

The rearrangement joins TRBV10-3 to TRBJ2-3, with D perhaps matching TRBD2 (6 bases). This CDR3 contains 14 residues. Germline values: CDR1 ENHRY, CDR2 SYGVKD. Trimming left V 8 bases short and J 5 bases short, with 17 bases between. This CDR3 reads CAIGGLSKGDTQYF. The CDR3 bases are TGTGCCATCGGAGGACTATCAAAGGGAGATACGCAGTATTTT.

Comments on this clonotype: At one end, the junction sequence differs from germline, possibly due to a read error. The chain uses TRBV5-1 and TRBJ2-6; 7 nucleotides agree with TRBD2. This CDR3 has 18 residues. CDR1 is SGHRS, CDR2 YFSETQ, per germline. CDR3 sequence: CASTLSRGSDSGANVLTF. The DNA of the CDR3 is TGCGCCAGCACCTTGAGTCGCGGGAGCGACTCTGGGGCCAACGTCCTGACTTTC.

This clonotype was seen a few times. The rearrangement joins TRBV7-6 to TRBJ2-5, with D possibly TRBD2 on 6 matching bases. The CDR3 totals 16 residues. Germline V gene data show CDR1 as SGHVS and CDR2 as FNYEAQ. The V end lost 2 bases, the J end lost 5 bases, and 18 bases lay between the germline ends. The CDR3 is CASSLFNRAGGETQYF. CDR3 nucleotide sequence: TGTGCCAGCAGCTTATTCAATCGGGCAGGAGGGGAGACCCAGTACTTC.

The V call is TRBV19, the J call TRBJ2-1; either TRBD1 or TRBD2 may fit D (6 bases each). Trimming removed 5 bases at V and 6 bases at J, with 17 bases between. Germline CDR1 reads LNHDA; CDR2 reads SQIVND (reference sequence). The length of the CDR3 is 15 residues. CDR3 in amino acids: CASSSLGGLSNEQFF. CDR3 bases: TGTGCCAGTAGTTCGCTGGGGGGCCTGAGCAATGAGCAGTTCTTC.

This clonotype was seen ten or more times. J is TRBJ2-1 and V is TRBV27, with 8 bases matching TRBD1. In germline, CDR1 is MNHEY, CDR2 SMNVEV (reference sequence). The V gene end was trimmed by 5 bases and the J gene end by 10 bases; junction bases not matched to a gene: 7. The CDR3 extends over 13 amino acids. CDR3 protein: CASSARTGKEQFF. DNA for the CDR3: TGTGCCAGCAGTGCCCGGACAGGGAAAGAGCAGTTCTTC.

This clonotype occurred many times. The V gene is TRBV5-1, the J gene TRBJ1-2; TRBD1 might be the D (5 bases). The CDR3 extends over 13 amino acids. From germline, CDR1 is SGHRS and CDR2 YFSETQ. Between the trimmed V and J ends, which lost 0 bases and 5 bases, there was a span of 8 bases. CDR3 nucleotides: TGCGCCAGCAGCTTGGAGGCAGGGTATGGCTACACCTTC. Protein sequence: CASSLEAGYGYTF.

This clonotype has at least ten counts. The chain joins TRBV20-1 to TRBJ1-3; no reliable D call. Between the trimmed V and J ends, which lost 0 bases and 5 bases, there was a span of 11 bases. Germline CDR1 DFQATT, CDR2 SNEGSKA (reference sequence). The CDR3 runs to 14 residues. The CDR3 reads CSARDRRGRNTIYF. The CDR3 coding sequence is TGCAGTGCTAGAGATAGGCGTGGAAGAAACACCATATATTTT.

This clonotype showed up many times. The chain combines TRBV7-9 with TRBJ1-1; D is unresolved. Germline V gene lookup returns CDR1 SEHNR and CDR2 FQNEAQ (reference sequence). V lost 11 bases to trimming and J lost 0 bases, with 13 bases between them. This CDR3 comprises 13 residues. The CDR3 nucleotides are TGTGCCGTTGGCGGAACATTGAACACTGAAGCTTTCTTT. This translates into CAVGGTLNTEAFF.

V and J are TRBV29-1 and TRBJ2-3, with 8 nucleotides matching TRBD2. Germline lookup yields CDR1 SQVTM and CDR2 ANQGSEA. This CDR3 spans 12 amino acids. With 7 bases clipped from V and 8 bases from J, the junction kept 8 bases outside the gene matches. Here the CDR3 DNA reads TGCAGCGCTCGAGCGGGAGCGGCTACGCAGTATTTT. It translates to CSARAGAATQYF.

This clonotype has at least ten counts. This chain connects TRBV28 to TRBJ2-2; no firm D call. V lost 2 bases and J lost 7, with 14 bases in between. The CDR3 is 15 residues long. The germline gives CDR1 MDHEN, CDR2 SYDVKM. CDR3 in amino acids: CASSLAETPNGELFF. The CDR3 DNA sequence: TGTGCCAGCAGTTTAGCGGAGACCCCAAACGGGGAGCTGTTTTTT.

This clonotype was recorded many times. This chain links TRBV20-1 with TRBJ2-2, with 12 bases aligning to TRBD2. CDR3 length: 16 residues. J gave up 7 bases and V 2 bases, and 8 bases lay outside the gene matches. Looked up from germline, CDR1 is DFQATT and CDR2 is SNEGSKA (reference sequence). This CDR3 is CSARLLAGGPVGELFF. As DNA, the CDR3 is TGCAGTGCTAGATTGCTAGCGGGAGGGCCCGTCGGGGAGCTGTTTTTT.

This clonotype was observed many times. The chain links TRBV9 to TRBJ1-1; D is possibly TRBD1 (5 bases). This CDR3 is built from 16 residues. Germline CDR1 SGDLS, CDR2 YYNGEE. Deletions cut 2 bases from V and 1 base from J, with 15 bases between. CDR3: CASSVPVGGANTEAFF. The CDR3 bases are TGTGCCAGCAGCGTTCCGGTTGGAGGGGCGAACACTGAAGCTTTCTTT. The full variable domain, its missing parts supplied by reference TRBV9 and TRBJ1-1, is DSGVTQTPKHLITATGQRVTLRCSPRSGDLSVYWYQQSLDQGLQFLIQYYNGEERAKGNILERFSAQQFPDLHSELNLSSLELGDSALYFCASSVPVGGANTEAFFGQGTRLTVV.

This clonotype was found a few times. This chain links TRBV6-5 with TRBJ2-2; perhaps D is TRBD1 or TRBD2 (5 bases each). V gave up 4 bases and J gave up 4 bases, with 13 bases separating them. There are 15 residues in the CDR3. In germline, CDR1 is MNHEY, CDR2 SVGAGI. The CDR3 loop reads CASSWAEGFTGELFF. The CDR3 DNA is TGTGCCAGCAGTTGGGCCGAGGGGTTCACCGGGGAGCTGTTTTTT.

This clonotype was counted at least ten times. The chain employs TRBV4-3 and TRBJ1-1; possibly TRBD1 for D (6 bases). This CDR3 contains 13 residues. CDR1 and CDR2 (germline): LGHNA, YSLEER. The V end was cut by 0 bases, the J end by 10 bases, with 12 bases between. The CDR3 sequence is CASSQEWRGSAFF. The DNA of the CDR3 is TGCGCCAGCAGCCAAGAGTGGAGGGGGTCAGCTTTCTTT.

This clonotype was observed at least ten times. The chain combines TRBV7-9 with TRBJ2-1, with 8 bases that match TRBD2. CDR3 length equals 13 residues. The germline V gene encodes CDR1 SEHNR and CDR2 FQNEAQ (reference sequence). J was trimmed by 7 bases and V by 6 bases; bases with no gene match: 5. The CDR3 coding sequence is TGTGCCAGCAGACCTCGGGAGGGTAATGAGCAGTTCTTC. Its translation is CASRPREGNEQFF. Drawing the rest from reference TRBV7-9 and TRBJ2-1, the complete variable domain is DTGVSQNPRHKITKRGQNVTFRCDPISEHNRLYWYRQTLGQGPEFLTYFQNEAQLEKSRLLSDRFSAERPKGSFSTLEIQRTEQGDSAMYLCASRPREGNEQFFGPGTRLTVL.

This clonotype showed up just a few times. The chain employs TRBV7-2 and TRBJ2-5; 7 bases are shared with TRBD1. V shed 4 bases and J 4 bases; nucleotides not matched to a gene: 12. The CDR3 has 16 residues. From germline, CDR1 is SGHTA and CDR2 FQGNSA. Here the CDR3 reads CASSSPIDREGETQYF. The CDR3 region has the DNA TGTGCCAGCAGCTCCCCGATCGACAGGGAAGGAGAGACCCAGTACTTC.